The rows below give T cell receptor beta chains drawn from one sample of a study of blood T cell repertoires in COVID-19. Profiling relied on immunoSEQ multiplex PCR, and the TCRdb table lists in-frame clones only, not all of them. The sample has tens of thousands of clones, roughly 84% seen once. Source material: peripheral blood. The receptors derive from a man older than 75 with active COVID-19. The CDR3 runs from the conserved cysteine through the conserved F or W.

j_gene: TRBJ2-1; v_gene: TRBV27; CDR3aa: CASSRQVVDEQFF
j_gene: TRBJ2-5; v_gene: TRBV6-2/TRBV6-3; CDR3aa: CASSSSGFSEETQYF
j_gene: TRBJ1-2; v_gene: TRBV7-9; CDR3aa: CASSSMAMGTGSVPYGYTF
j_gene: TRBJ2-5; v_gene: TRBV6-1; CDR3aa: CASSERTGRAGTQYF
j_gene: TRBJ1-2; v_gene: TRBV12-3/TRBV12-4; CDR3aa: CASSLIAEDGYTF
j_gene: TRBJ1-1; v_gene: TRBV27; CDR3aa: CASSLLRDRANEAFF
j_gene: TRBJ2-7; v_gene: TRBV11-2; CDR3aa: CASSLAQAGVSYEQYF
j_gene: TRBJ2-3; v_gene: TRBV7-2; CDR3aa: CASSLRTGTDTQYF
j_gene: TRBJ1-2; v_gene: TRBV18; CDR3aa: CASSPWGGARGYTF
j_gene: TRBJ1-5; v_gene: TRBV7-9; CDR3aa: CASSPTNSNQPQHF
j_gene: TRBJ2-5; v_gene: TRBV5-8; CDR3aa: CASSLVGTGGQETQYF
j_gene: TRBJ2-5; v_gene: TRBV24-1; CDR3aa: CATSDPGTSGRGETQYF
j_gene: TRBJ2-7; v_gene: TRBV5-1; CDR3aa: CASSPTSSGPYEQYF
j_gene: TRBJ1-2; v_gene: TRBV19; CDR3aa: CASRPSPGVDYGYTF
j_gene: TRBJ2-7; v_gene: TRBV20-1; CDR3aa: CSASEGGLVYEQYF
j_gene: TRBJ2-3; v_gene: TRBV10-1; CDR3aa: CASSLTSTDTQYF
j_gene: TRBJ2-2; v_gene: TRBV28; CDR3aa: CASSLGVDTGELFF
j_gene: TRBJ2-5; v_gene: TRBV5-6; CDR3aa: CASSEGLAGVGETQYF
j_gene: TRBJ2-7; v_gene: TRBV9; CDR3aa: CASSRSTDSPYEQYF
j_gene: TRBJ1-2; v_gene: TRBV18; CDR3aa: CASSPNRGQSYGYTF
j_gene: TRBJ1-3; v_gene: TRBV5-4; CDR3aa: CASSADRSGNTIYF
j_gene: TRBJ1-2; v_gene: TRBV27; CDR3aa: CASSLDRGYGYTF
j_gene: TRBJ1-5; v_gene: TRBV7-2; CDR3aa: CASSLAGAGNQPQHF
j_gene: TRBJ1-6; v_gene: TRBV30; CDR3aa: CAWSGGDGVSPLHF
j_gene: TRBJ2-3; v_gene: TRBV5-6; CDR3aa: CASSLTGLGTDTQYF
j_gene: TRBJ2-5; v_gene: TRBV19; CDR3aa: CASSPGQVLPQETQYF
j_gene: TRBJ2-7; v_gene: TRBV2; CDR3aa: CASSSQGGDYEQYF
j_gene: TRBJ2-5; v_gene: TRBV6-5; CDR3aa: CASTEETQYF
j_gene: TRBJ2-1; v_gene: TRBV24-1; CDR3aa: CATSDPVLAGGNEQFF
j_gene: TRBJ2-7; v_gene: TRBV2; CDR3aa: CASSAGSLSYEQYF
j_gene: TRBJ2-2; v_gene: TRBV7-3; CDR3aa: CASSTTGGTGELFF
j_gene: TRBJ2-1; v_gene: TRBV28; CDR3aa: CASTTGQGGLYEQFF
j_gene: TRBJ2-3; v_gene: TRBV2; CDR3aa: CASTFRELDTQYF
j_gene: TRBJ2-7; v_gene: TRBV6-2/TRBV6-3; CDR3aa: CASSYQAWAVSSYEQYF
j_gene: TRBJ2-2; v_gene: TRBV7-8; CDR3aa: CASSSGLGDFFTGELFF
j_gene: TRBJ2-7; v_gene: TRBV10-3; CDR3aa: CAIQSPGPYEQYF
j_gene: TRBJ1-3; v_gene: TRBV27; CDR3aa: CASSPGSGNTIYF
j_gene: TRBJ2-3; v_gene: TRBV7-2; CDR3aa: CASSRVTDTQYF
j_gene: TRBJ2-7; v_gene: TRBV28; CDR3aa: CASSLVDEQYF
j_gene: TRBJ2-7; v_gene: TRBV6-1; CDR3aa: CASSEGIRGYEQYF
j_gene: TRBJ2-7; v_gene: TRBV5-1; CDR3aa: CASSPQGGTGGYEQYF
j_gene: TRBJ2-3; v_gene: TRBV11-2; CDR3aa: CASSPTGSDTQYF
j_gene: TRBJ2-7; v_gene: TRBV19; CDR3aa: CASSIGGDRGYEQYF
j_gene: TRBJ2-7; v_gene: TRBV9; CDR3aa: CASSVGTGELEQYF
j_gene: TRBJ1-3; v_gene: TRBV13; CDR3aa: CASSLPGRGRRNTIYF
j_gene: TRBJ2-3; v_gene: TRBV12-5; CDR3aa: CASGLAGFADTQYF
j_gene: TRBJ1-4; v_gene: TRBV7-9; CDR3aa: CASSFSGTEDEKLFF
j_gene: TRBJ2-5; v_gene: TRBV20-1; CDR3aa: CSAISWETQYF
j_gene: TRBJ2-2; v_gene: TRBV9; CDR3aa: CASSVGGGTIAGELFF
j_gene: TRBJ2-7; v_gene: TRBV7-6; CDR3aa: CASSLEGTGSSSYEQYF
j_gene: TRBJ2-7; v_gene: TRBV3-1/TRBV3-2; CDR3aa: CASSQGQGVYEQYF
j_gene: TRBJ2-2; v_gene: TRBV7-9; CDR3aa: CASSSQVTGELFF
j_gene: TRBJ2-5; v_gene: TRBV4-1; CDR3aa: CASSGPGTRGETQYF
j_gene: TRBJ1-5; v_gene: TRBV19; CDR3aa: CASSPQQGNQPQHF
j_gene: TRBJ1-5; v_gene: TRBV19; CDR3aa: CASTGGSNQPQHF
j_gene: TRBJ2-5; v_gene: TRBV28; CDR3aa: CASSGQRGQETQYF
j_gene: TRBJ2-1; v_gene: TRBV5-1; CDR3aa: CASSVGTSSYNEQFF
j_gene: TRBJ2-5; v_gene: TRBV7-9; CDR3aa: CASSSRLTGGLETQYF
j_gene: TRBJ2-2; v_gene: TRBV7-6; CDR3aa: CASRSGTGGTGELFF
j_gene: TRBJ2-1; v_gene: TRBV11-2; CDR3aa: CASSLVAGGRFF